This TCR beta chain was identified during a study of blood T cell repertoires in COVID-19. The CDR3 spans 12 residues. Germline V gene data show CDR1 as MDHEN and CDR2 as SYDVKM. Trimming took 5 bases from V and 13 from J; bases not matched to a gene: 4. The table lists this clone with a count of one. Repertoires were generated with immunoSEQ multiplex PCR, while TCRdb's copy carries only in-frame clones and drops some. The sample yields more than 200,000 clones, around 80% seen once. The sequenced sample was peripheral blood. This receptor was identified in a woman between 40 and 55 years old with active or convalescent COVID-19. The V call is TRBV28, the J call TRBJ1-4; TRBD1 matches 10 bases. The CDR3 region is CASSKDRGPLFF. Written as DNA, the CDR3 is TGTGCCAGCAGTAAAGACAGGGGGCCACTGTTTTTT.